These 14 T cell receptor beta chains came from one sample sequenced in a study of siplizumab effects on memory and regulatory T cells. Sequencing was performed with immunoSEQ multiplex PCR; in TCRdb, only in-frame clones are kept and a portion is missing. Here the sample spans tens of thousands of clones, 94% being singletons. Sequencing used non-Treg CD4+ T cells sorted from blood. These receptors came from a human donor in good health.

The chain links TRBV5-1 to TRBJ2-7; no firm D call. Germline CDR1 and CDR2: SGHRS and YFSETQ. V was clipped by 2 bases and J by 6 bases, with 12 bases between them. This CDR3 has 13 amino acids. The CDR3 here is CASSLGSLGEQYF. DNA for the CDR3: TGCGCCAGCAGCTTAGGATCTTTGGGCGAGCAGTACTTC.

The genes are TRBV21-1 and TRBJ2-1; the D call TRBD1 from the table was never checked on the DNA. TRBV21-1 represents a pseudogene. The CDR3 runs to 15 residues. The CDR3 is CASSMGTGIYNEQFF. DNA for the CDR3: TGTGCCAGCAGCATGGGGACAGGGATCTACAATGAGCAGTTCTTC.

The chain couples TRBV5-5 to TRBJ1-1, with D perhaps matching TRBD1 (6 bases). The ends were cut back, 3 bases at V and 4 bases at J, with 16 bases in the middle. The CDR3 consists of 15 residues. The germline gives CDR1 SGHKS, CDR2 YYEKEE (reference sequence). CDR3 bases: TGTGCCAGCAGCTGGCTTGGGGGCGCCGGCACTGAAGCTTTCTTT. Protein sequence: CASSWLGGAGTEAFF.

The chain couples TRBV11-3 to TRBJ2-7; D unclear. The length of the CDR3 is 13 residues. V lost 3 bases and J lost 0, with 6 bases in between. CDR1 is SGHNT and CDR2 is YENEEA in the germline V gene. The CDR3 loop reads CASSFRTSYEQYF. In DNA, the CDR3 is TGTGCCAGCAGCTTCCGCACCTCCTACGAGCAGTACTTC.

The chain recombines TRBV5-1 with TRBJ2-2; no clear D gene. Trimming cost V 3 bases and J 0 bases, with 9 bases left between them. Germline-derived CDR1 and CDR2 are SGHRS and YFSETQ. This CDR3 spans 15 amino acids. CDR3 nucleotide sequence: TGCGCCAGCAGCTCGGGTCAGACGAACACCGGGGAGCTGTTTTTT. Translation gives CASSSGQTNTGELFF.

This clone was seen only once. The CDR3 protein is CASSHFSLGSEQYF. Written as DNA, the CDR3 is TGTGCCAGCAGCCACTTCAGTCTCGGAAGCGAGCAGTACTTC. The chain joins TRBV7-9 to TRBJ2-7; D gene uncertain. The CDR3 contains 14 residues. V was trimmed by 5 bases and J by 6 bases, leaving 17 bases between them. Looked up from germline, CDR1 is SEHNR and CDR2 is FQNEAQ (reference sequence). Complete variable domain (other parts from reference TRBV7-9 and TRBJ2-7): DTGVSQNPRHKITKRGQNVTFRCDPISEHNRLYWYRQTLGQGPEFLTYFQNEAQLEKSRLLSDRFSAERPKGSFSTLEIQRTEQGDSAMYLCASSHFSLGSEQYFGPGTRLTVT.

The rearrangement joins TRBV18 to TRBJ2-1; D might be TRBD1 (6 bases). This CDR3 has 14 amino acids. V shed 6 bases and J shed 3 bases, with 12 bases lying between them. Per the germline V gene, CDR1 is KGHSH and CDR2 is LQKENI. In DNA, the CDR3 is TGTGCCAGCTCGAGGACAGCCGGCTACAATGAGCAGTTCTTC. It codes for CASSRTAGYNEQFF.

The rearrangement uses TRBV19 and TRBJ2-7, with TRBD1 matching over 10 bases. Trimming at V came to 5 bases and at J to 7 bases, leaving 8 bases not matched to a gene. Germline lookup yields CDR1 LNHDA and CDR2 SQIVND (reference sequence). CDR3 size: 14 residues. CDR3 amino acids: CASSYRQGADEQYF. CDR3 nucleotide sequence: TGTGCCAGTAGTTATAGACAGGGGGCGGATGAGCAGTACTTC. The complete variable domain, with remaining parts taken from reference TRBV19 and TRBJ2-7, reads DGGITQSPKYLFRKEGQNVTLSCEQNLNHDAMYWYRQDPGQGLRLIYYSQIVNDFQKGDIAEGYSVSREKKESFPLTVTSAQKNPTAFYLCASSYRQGADEQYFGPGTRLTVT.

This chain links TRBV2 with TRBJ2-7; TRBD1 agrees at 9 bases. The J segment lost 3 bases and the V segment lost 5 bases, leaving 8 bases of the junction unmatched. The CDR3 has 15 amino acids. Germline V gene sequence: CDR1 SNHLY, CDR2 FYNNEI. CDR3 DNA: TGTGCCAGCAGTTTGGGACAGGGTGGATTCTACGAGCAGTACTTC. This gives the protein CASSLGQGGFYEQYF.

The chain has TRBV19 and TRBJ1-2, with 8 positions matching TRBD1. Per the germline V gene, CDR1 is LNHDA and CDR2 is SQIVND (reference sequence). The length of the CDR3 is 17 residues. V was clipped by 6 bases and J by 2 bases; unmatched bases: 14. The CDR3 coding sequence is TGTGCCAGTAGGAAGGGGTTCCAGGGGGCGTTGAACTATGGCTACACCTTC. It codes for CASRKGFQGALNYGYTF.

The chain joins TRBV6-5 to TRBJ1-1; tentatively, D is TRBD1 (6 bases). The CDR3 is 14 residues long. Per germline, CDR1 MNHEY and CDR2 SVGAGI. V dropped 2 bases and J dropped 10 bases, with 17 bases sitting between them. The CDR3 bases are TGTGCCAGCAGTTACAGGACAGAACGAAGTAGAGCTTTCTTT. Its protein product is CASSYRTERSRAFF.

The CDR3 here is CASSLRRRPSTDTQYF. CDR3 nucleotides: TGCGCCAGCAGCCTAAGAAGGCGGCCTAGCACAGATACGCAGTATTTT. The rearrangement links TRBV5-1 to TRBJ2-3; unclear D gene. This CDR3 is built from 16 residues. The germline V and J ends were trimmed by 4 bases and 0 bases, with 15 bases remaining between them. CDR1 and CDR2 from the germline V gene are SGHRS and YFSETQ.

The chain recombines TRBV5-4 with TRBJ1-1; D gene uncertain. There are 13 residues in the CDR3. V lost 6 bases and J lost 1, with 10 bases in between. The germline gives CDR1 SGHNT, CDR2 YYREEE (reference sequence). The CDR3 coding sequence is TGTGCCAGCACCCTGGGAAGGAACACTGAAGCTTTCTTT. This translates into CASTLGRNTEAFF.

V usage is TRBV2 and J usage is TRBJ1-4, with D hard to call. CDR1 SNHLY and CDR2 FYNNEI come from the germline V gene. The CDR3 consists of 16 residues. V was shortened by 0 bases and J by 5 bases, with 13 bases between the two germline ends. The CDR3 protein is CASSEARSLGNEKLFF. The CDR3 bases are TGTGCCAGCAGTGAAGCGCGTTCCCTGGGGAATGAAAAACTGTTTTTT. The full variable domain, in which reference TRBV2 and TRBJ1-4 provide the parts outside the CDR3, is EPEVTQTPSHQVTQMGQEVILRCVPISNHLYFYWYRQILGQKVEFLVSFYNNEISEKSEIFDDQFSVERPDGSNFTLKIRSTKLEDSAMYFCASSEARSLGNEKLFFGSGTQLSVL.